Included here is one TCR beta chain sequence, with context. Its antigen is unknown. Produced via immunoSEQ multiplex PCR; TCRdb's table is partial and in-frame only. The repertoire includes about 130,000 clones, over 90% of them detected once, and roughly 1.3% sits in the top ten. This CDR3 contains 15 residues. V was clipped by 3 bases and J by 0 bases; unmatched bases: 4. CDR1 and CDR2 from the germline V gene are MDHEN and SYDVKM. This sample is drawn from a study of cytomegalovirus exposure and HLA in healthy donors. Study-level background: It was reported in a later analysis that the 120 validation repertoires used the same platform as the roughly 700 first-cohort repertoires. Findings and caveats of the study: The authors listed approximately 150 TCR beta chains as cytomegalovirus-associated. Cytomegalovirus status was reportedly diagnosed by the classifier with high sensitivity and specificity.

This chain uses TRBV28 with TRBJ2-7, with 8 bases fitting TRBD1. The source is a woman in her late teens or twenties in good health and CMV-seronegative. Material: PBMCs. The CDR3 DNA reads TGTGCCAGCAGTTTTAGACAGGGGTCCTCCTACGAGCAGTACTTC. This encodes CASSFRQGSSYEQYF. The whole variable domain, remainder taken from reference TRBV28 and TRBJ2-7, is DVKVTQSSRYLVKRTGEKVFLECVQDMDHENMFWYRQDPGLGLRLIYFSYDVKMKEKGDIPEGYSVSREKKERFSLILESASTNQTSMYLCASSFRQGSSYEQYFGPGTRLTVT.